What follows are 22 T cell receptor beta chains derived from one specimen sequenced in a study of T cell repertoires in cytomegalovirus infection. TCRdb re-called the reads through MiXCR, storing one row per CDR3 protein. The sample carries roughly 80,000 distinct CDR3 sequences, 20% to 30% recorded once. Antigen specificity for these receptors is unknown. The specimen comprised CD8+ T cells from cultured PBMCs, sampled from culture after CMV antigen stimulation. These receptors originate from a human donor in good health (CMV status not recorded). Some clones in this sample may be carry-over from other donors' samples.

The chain employs TRBV9 and TRBJ2-1, with a possible D match to TRBD1 (6 bases). The V end lost 5 bases, the J end lost 3 bases, and 15 bases lay between the germline ends. The CDR3 covers 15 residues. Germline V lookup: CDR1 SGDLS, CDR2 YYNGEE. Here the CDR3 DNA reads TGTGCCAGCAGTCATGGAAAGGGGGTCTACAATGAGCAGTTCTTC. Amino acids: CASSHGKGVYNEQFF.

This clonotype was observed many times. The chain uses TRBV7-2 and TRBJ1-2; the D gene is possibly TRBD1 (5 bases). Germline assignment: CDR1 SGHTA and CDR2 FQGNSA. The CDR3 length is 12 residues. Trimming cost V 5 bases and J 5 bases, with 9 bases left between them. The CDR3 sequence is CASSPTGYGYTF. The DNA for the CDR3 is TGTGCCAGCAGCCCAACAGGATATGGCTACACCTTC. Full variable domain (rest looked up from reference TRBV7-2 and TRBJ1-2): GAGVSQSPSNKVTEKGKDVELRCDPISGHTALYWYRQSLGQGLEFLIYFQGNSAPDKSGLPSDRFSAERTGGSVSTLTIQRTQQEDSAVYLCASSPTGYGYTFGSGTRLTVV.

This clonotype was counted between two and nine times. The chain uses TRBV4-3 and TRBJ2-7; 9 bases agree with TRBD1. The V gene end was trimmed by 4 bases and the J gene end by 4 bases; junction bases not matched to a gene: 5. The CDR3 has 14 amino acids. Germline lookup yields CDR1 LGHNA and CDR2 YSLEER. This chain's CDR3 is CASSPGTGRYEQYF. For the CDR3, the DNA is TGCGCCAGCAGCCCAGGGACAGGGAGGTACGAGCAGTACTTC.

This clonotype was seen only a few times. The chain recombines TRBV10-3 with TRBJ2-7, with a possible D match to TRBD1 (6 bases). Deletions cut 6 bases from V and 2 bases from J, with 14 bases between. Germline lookup yields CDR1 ENHRY and CDR2 SYGVKD. The length of the CDR3 is 14 residues. The CDR3 here is CAISPIQGTYEQYF. CDR3 coding DNA: TGTGCCATCAGCCCTATCCAGGGGACCTACGAGCAGTACTTC.

This clonotype was seen at least ten times. The J gene is TRBJ2-3, the V gene TRBV7-2; TRBD2 matches at 7 bases. This CDR3 is built from 16 residues. Germline CDR1 is SGHTA and CDR2 is FQGNSA. V dropped 2 bases and J dropped 4; count of bases not matched to a gene: 9. The CDR3 DNA sequence: TGTGCCAGCAGCTTACTGGGAGGGGATAGTCCAGATACGCAGTATTTT. It encodes CASSLLGGDSPDTQYF.

This clonotype was counted ten times or more. CDR3 protein: CASTWRGFRETQYF. In DNA form, the CDR3 reads TGTGCCAGTACCTGGCGGGGGTTCCGAGAGACCCAGTACTTC. The chain combines TRBV19 with TRBJ2-5, with 7 bases fitting TRBD2. V shed 7 bases, J shed 4 bases, and the junction held 9 bases outside the gene matches. Germline V gives CDR1 LNHDA, CDR2 SQIVND (reference sequence). This CDR3 comprises 14 residues.

This clonotype was seen a few times. V is TRBV30 and J is TRBJ1-1; 7 bases match TRBD1. Trimming removed 3 bases from V and 3 bases from J; junction bases left unmatched: 7. The CDR3 extends over 14 amino acids. Germline V gene sequence: CDR1 GTSNPN, CDR2 SVGIG (reference sequence). CDR3 residues: CAWSHRGRDTEAFF. The CDR3 region has the DNA TGTGCCTGGAGCCACAGGGGTAGAGACACTGAAGCTTTCTTT.

Note on this clonotype: Given a much more abundant clone one base away, this may be a read error. This likely comes from a read error, as the CDR3 has no conserved phenylalanine or tryptophan at its end. The chain is built from TRBV11-3 and TRBJ2-7; 7 bases align to TRBD1. The CDR3 consists of 12 residues. CDR1 is SGHNT, CDR2 YENEEA, per germline. J lost 5 bases, V lost 3 bases, and 1 base had no gene match. CDR3 loop: CASSFGQDEQYS. The CDR3 coding sequence is TGTGCCAGCAGCTTCGGACAGGACGAGCAGTACTCC.

The table lists this clonotype with a few counts. V usage is TRBV6-1 and J usage is TRBJ1-1; D gene ambiguous. The V and J ends lost 3 bases and 4 bases respectively, with 9 bases between them. The germline gives CDR1 MNHNS, CDR2 SASEGT. The CDR3 is 13 residues long. CDR3 amino acids: CASSESFLTEAFF. In nucleotides, the CDR3 is TGTGCCAGCAGTGAGAGTTTTCTCACTGAAGCTTTCTTT.

At least ten counts were recorded for this clonotype. This sequence joins TRBV12-3 or TRBV12-4 and TRBJ2-2; D possibly corresponds to TRBD1 (5 bases). This CDR3 contains 13 residues. This chain's CDR3 is CAYRQKEAGELFF. CDR3 coding DNA: TGTGCTTACCGACAGAAGGAAGCCGGGGAGCTGTTTTTT.

In this sample, this clonotype turned up a few times. The rearrangement uses TRBV4-3 and TRBJ2-1; the match to TRBD2 covers 14 bases. Trimming at V came to 4 bases and at J to 10 bases, leaving 3 bases not matched to a gene. CDR1 is LGHNA, CDR2 YSLEER, per germline. CDR3 length: 14 amino acids. This CDR3 is CASSPGLAGVEQFF. The CDR3 coding sequence is TGCGCCAGCAGCCCGGGACTAGCGGGAGTGGAGCAGTTCTTC.

This chain links TRBV4-1 with TRBJ2-2, with D possibly being TRBD1 (6 bases). The CDR3 covers 17 residues. The V gene's germline CDR1 is MGHRA and CDR2 YSYEKL. Trimming removed 4 bases at V and 0 bases at J, with 15 bases between. Here the CDR3 reads CASSPRTGTPNTGELFF. The CDR3 DNA reads as TGCGCCAGCAGCCCCCGAACCGGGACACCGAACACCGGGGAGCTGTTTTTT.

This clonotype has more than one count but fewer than ten. V is TRBV19 and J is TRBJ2-2; D gene ambiguous. CDR1 and CDR2 (germline): LNHDA, SQIVND (reference sequence). With 6 bases removed from V and 8 bases from J, the gap between germline ends came to 10 bases. This CDR3 region has 12 residues. Here the CDR3 reads CASSRGAGELFF. DNA of the CDR3: TGTGCCAGTAGCAGAGGTGCTGGGGAGCTGTTTTTT.

Worth noting for this clonotype: A read error may be the cause here, since a much bigger clone is one base away. This chain joins TRBV7-6 and TRBJ2-7, with D perhaps assigned TRBD1 or TRBD2 (5 bases each). The CDR3 extends over 13 amino acids. Germline values: CDR1 SGHVS, CDR2 FNYEAQ. In DNA form, the CDR3 reads TGTGCCAACAGCAACCGGGACCACCTCGAGCAGTACTTC. Translating it yields CANSNRDHLEQYF.

The genes are TRBV5-6 and TRBJ2-5, with 11 nucleotides matching TRBD1. The CDR3 contains 18 residues. Germline V CDR1 and CDR2: SGHDT, YYEEEE. Trimming removed 4 bases from V and 4 bases from J; junction bases left unmatched: 15. The CDR3 DNA reads as TGTGCCAGCAGCCAGCCCTGGGGACAGGGGGGAAGAGGAGAGACCCAGTACTTC. Translation gives CASSQPWGQGGRGETQYF.

This clonotype was detected only a few times. DNA for the CDR3: TGTGCCTGGAGGCTAGAAGGACAGGGACTCCTGGGTGACACTGAAGCTTTCTTT. Translation gives CAWRLEGQGLLGDTEAFF. The chain recombines TRBV30 with TRBJ1-1; 8 positions agree with TRBD1. Germline loops: CDR1 GTSNPN, CDR2 SVGIG (reference sequence). The trim removed 3 bases at V and 3 bases at J, leaving 18 bases unmatched. The CDR3 loop spans 18 amino acids.

This clonotype has a single count. A read error is possible here, since a much larger clone lies one base away. The chain carries TRBV6-1 and TRBJ2-5, with a tentative D call TRBD2 (7 bases). Trimming cost V 10 bases and J 2 bases, with 17 bases left between them. The CDR3 totals 14 residues. The V gene's germline CDR1 is MNHNS and CDR2 SASEGT. The CDR3 sequence: CAKGGGYRQETQYF. For the CDR3, the DNA is TGTGCCAAGGGCGGGGGCTACCGGCAAGAGACCCAGTACTTC.

The chain has TRBV30 and TRBJ2-5; 10 bases are a match to TRBD2. The V gene's germline CDR1 is GTSNPN and CDR2 SVGIG (reference sequence). This CDR3 is built from 14 residues. J was trimmed by 5 bases and V by 0 bases; bases with no gene match: 3. The CDR3 coding sequence is TGTGCCTGGAGTGTCCTAGCGGGAGTCGAGACCCAGTACTTC. Translated: CAWSVLAGVETQYF.

This clonotype was seen more than once but under ten times. V gene TRBV4-2 combines with J gene TRBJ1-4; D call uncertain. Trimming shortened V by 0 bases and J by 4 bases, and 15 bases separated the two germline ends. CDR3 length: 17 amino acids. Germline V gene lookup returns CDR1 LGHNA and CDR2 YNFKEQ. The CDR3 nucleotides read TGTGCCAGCAGCCAAGAGGCGACTGGGCCTAATAATGAAAAACTGTTTTTT. Its protein is CASSQEATGPNNEKLFF.

This chain joins TRBV27 and TRBJ1-6; 9 bases are a match to TRBD1. The trim removed 5 bases at V and 8 bases at J, leaving 4 bases unmatched. The CDR3 runs to 14 residues. The germline V gene encodes CDR1 MNHEY and CDR2 SMNVEV (reference sequence). CDR3 sequence (DNA): TGTGCCAGCAGTGAAACAGGGGGCGATTCACCCCTCCACTTT. It specifies CASSETGGDSPLHF.

The chain has TRBV7-4 and TRBJ2-2, with 10 bases matching TRBD2. CDR3 length equals 16 residues. The V segment lost 7 bases and the J segment 0 bases; nucleotides outside the gene matches: 5. Germline V gene lookup returns CDR1 SGHVT and CDR2 SQSDAQ. As DNA, the CDR3 is TGTGCCAGCAAGGCTAGCGGGAGCACGAACACCGGGGAGCTGTTTTTT. Translation: CASKASGSTNTGELFF.

For the CDR3, the DNA is TGTGCCAGCAGTCCAAGCGGGGGACTAAACTATGGCTACACCTTC. Translating gives CASSPSGGLNYGYTF. V usage is TRBV27 and J usage is TRBJ1-2; D is perhaps TRBD1 (5 bases). The ends were cut back, 5 bases at V and 2 bases at J, with 15 bases in the middle. Germline CDR1 MNHEY, CDR2 SMNVEV (reference sequence). This CDR3 is 15 amino acids long.